A single sample is the source of the 17 T cell receptor beta chains below, sequenced in a study of tumor and adjacent non-tumor tissue in lung cancer. TCRbeta libraries were built with three rounds of nested PCR, modified from ARM-PCR. Via MiXCR, TCRdb re-called the multiplex PCR reads, giving one row per CDR3 protein. The table lists around 200,000 distinct CDR3 sequences, 71% of them singletons. The template was RNA from unsorted bulk tissue. Sequencing was performed on lung tumor tissue. These receptors came from a man aged 55 to 70 with non-small cell lung cancer.

The rearrangement links TRBV4-2 to TRBJ2-6; possible D gene TRBD2, 5 bases. This CDR3 has 18 residues. Looked up from germline, CDR1 is LGHNA and CDR2 is YNFKEQ. Trimming stripped 2 bases from V and 0 bases from J, with 14 bases between. The chain's CDR3 is CASSQTNSAGSGANVLTF. The CDR3 coding sequence is TGTGCCAGCAGCCAAACAAACTCGGCGGGCTCTGGGGCCAACGTCCTGACTTTC.

There are a few counts of this clonotype. Mismatch with germline at one junction end may stem from a read error. The rearrangement joins TRBV20-1 to TRBJ2-5; the D gene is possibly TRBD2 (5 bases). Germline CDR1 and CDR2: DFQATT and SNEGSKA (reference sequence). The CDR3 is 13 amino acids. Written as DNA, the CDR3 is TGCAGTACTAGTAATCTAGTGGTGGAGACCCAGTACTTC. It is translated as CSTSNLVVETQYF.

Concerning this clonotype itself: One junction end disagrees with the germline gene, perhaps due to a read error. DNA of the CDR3: TGCGCCAGCAACTTGCTTGGCGGGAGTAACACCGGGGAGCTGTTTTTT. Protein product: CASNLLGGSNTGELFF. The gene calls are TRBV5-1 and TRBJ2-2; 7 nucleotides match TRBD2. The germline V gene encodes CDR1 SGHRS and CDR2 YFSETQ. This CDR3 contains 16 residues.

Worth noting for this clonotype: Since no conserved phenylalanine or tryptophan closes the CDR3, a read error is the likely cause. The chain recombines TRBV4-3 with TRBJ2-7; TRBD1 matches at 9 bases. The length of the CDR3 is 17 residues. Per the germline V gene, CDR1 is LGHNA and CDR2 is YSLEER. The CDR3: CASSQDSPGQGIYEQYL. In DNA form, the CDR3 reads TGTGCCAGCAGCCAAGACTCACCGGGACAGGGCATCTACGAGCAGTACTTA.

This clonotype was found a few times. J is TRBJ1-2 and V is TRBV6-1; no definite D call. Per germline, CDR1 MNHNS and CDR2 SASEGT. Trimming removed 4 bases from V and 2 bases from J, with 8 bases in between. The CDR3 length is 13 residues. The CDR3 region is CASSAPPNYGYTF. In DNA, the CDR3 is TGTGCCAGCAGTGCTCCCCCCAACTATGGCTACACCTTC.

A remark on this clonotype: Its ends do not fully match the called genes, so a read error is possible. The V gene is TRBV4-2, the J gene TRBJ1-1; the D gene is possibly TRBD1 (6 bases). Germline lookup yields CDR1 LGHNA and CDR2 YNFKEQ. This CDR3 has 13 residues. DNA for the CDR3: TGTGTCAGCAGCCAAGGGGGAGGCACTGAAGCTTTCTTT. This codes for CVSSQGGGTEAFF.

This clonotype was seen more than once but under ten times. A much larger clone differs by one base, so this may be a read error. This chain joins TRBV20-1 and TRBJ2-1; D remains unclear. With 7 bases removed from V and 9 bases from J, the gap between germline ends came to 13 bases. CDR1 and CDR2 from the germline V gene are DFQATT and SNEGSKA (reference sequence). The CDR3 sequence is 11 residues long. The CDR3, as DNA: TGCAGTGTTCTAGAGTGGGGTGAGCAGTTCTTC. Protein product: CSVLEWGEQFF.

This clonotype occurred a few times. A junction end diverges from the germline sequence, so it may reflect a read error. The chain joins TRBV11-1 to TRBJ2-1, with 7 bases aligning to TRBD2. The germline gives CDR1 SGHAT, CDR2 FQDESV (reference sequence). The CDR3 sequence is 17 residues long. CDR3 nucleotide sequence: TGTGTCAGCAGCTTATCTCGGCTAACGGGAGGCAACAACGAGCAGTTCTTC. This codes for CVSSLSRLTGGNNEQFF. The full variable domain, rest sourced from reference TRBV11-1 and TRBJ2-1, is EAEVAQSPRYKITEKSQAVAFWCDPISGHATLYWYRQILGQGPELLVQFQDESVVDDSQLPKDRFSAERLKGVDSTLKIQPAELGDSAMYLCVSSLSRLTGGNNEQFFGPGTRLTVL.

The J gene is TRBJ2-1, the V gene TRBV6-1; D is uncertain. The V end was cut by 4 bases, the J end by 8 bases, with 12 bases between. CDR1 and CDR2 (germline): MNHNS, SASEGT. CDR3 length: 13 residues. CDR3 in amino acids: CASSGRDADEQFF. The CDR3 DNA reads TGTGCCAGCAGTGGCCGAGACGCGGATGAGCAGTTCTTC.

This chain joins TRBV4-2 and TRBJ1-4, with D possibly TRBD1 on 5 matching bases. The ends were cut back, 8 bases at V and 8 bases at J, with 15 bases in the middle. Looked up from germline, CDR1 is LGHNA and CDR2 is YNFKEQ. The CDR3 length is 13 residues. The CDR3 region has the DNA TGTGCCAGCGGTCCGGGGGTAATCGAAAAACTGTTTTTT. The encoded protein is CASGPGVIEKLFF.

The rearrangement joins TRBV15 to TRBJ1-6; the D gene is possibly TRBD1 (5 bases). Germline lookup yields CDR1 LNHNV and CDR2 YYDKDF (reference sequence). V gave up 0 bases and J gave up 7 bases, with 10 bases separating them. The CDR3 runs to 15 residues. CDR3 sequence: CATSREKGSNSPLHF. DNA for the CDR3: TGTGCCACCAGCAGAGAAAAGGGGTCGAATTCACCCCTCCACTTT.

Regarding this clonotype: At one of its ends the junction is not consistent with the germline gene, which may arise from a read error. The J gene is TRBJ2-4, the V gene TRBV12-3 or TRBV12-4, with D unclear. The CDR3 consists of 14 residues. Here the CDR3 reads CASRVGIAQNIQYF. The CDR3 DNA follows: TGTGCCAGCAGGGTGGGCATAGCCCAAAACATTCAGTACTTC.

For this clonotype: Since the CDR3 does not end with the conserved phenylalanine or tryptophan, this likely comes from a read error. J is TRBJ2-7 and V is TRBV6-5, with D tentatively TRBD2 (6 bases). Germline-derived CDR1 and CDR2 are MNHEY and SVGAGI. The CDR3 length is 13 residues. With 8 bases removed from V and 4 bases from J, the gap between germline ends came to 15 bases. CDR3 nucleotide sequence: TGTGCCAGCTCCCCGGAGGGTGCGTACGAGCAGTACATC. This gives the protein CASSPEGAYEQYI.

Notes on this clonotype: This may come from a read error, since a much larger clone is one base off. Since no conserved phenylalanine or tryptophan closes the CDR3, a read error is the likely cause. The chain joins TRBV4-2 to TRBJ2-7; weak D call: TRBD1 (5 bases). The CDR3 is 13 residues long. The germline V gene encodes CDR1 LGHNA and CDR2 YNFKEQ. V lost 4 bases, J lost 2 bases, and 9 bases lay in between. The CDR3 protein is CASSPGFPYEQYL. The CDR3, as DNA: TGTGCCAGCAGCCCAGGGTTTCCCTACGAGCAGTACCTC.

Of note for this clonotype: Sequence at one end of the junction differs from germline and may be a read error. The chain combines TRBV12-3 or TRBV12-4 with TRBJ1-3; 7 bases are shared with TRBD1. The CDR3 length is 15 residues. The CDR3 region has the DNA TGTGTCAGCAGTTTTGTCCAGGGGGCTGGAAACACCATATATTTT. Translation gives CVSSFVQGAGNTIYF.

Note on this clonotype: A single base separates this from a much larger clone, so it may be a read error. This CDR3 fails to terminate in the conserved phenylalanine or tryptophan, so it likely reflects a read error. The V and J genes are TRBV12-3 or TRBV12-4 and TRBJ2-7, with 7 bases that match TRBD1. The CDR3 length is 14 residues. Trimming removed 6 bases from V and 3 bases from J; junction bases left unmatched: 8. The DNA of the CDR3 is TGTGCCAGCAGGGGGTCGGCAGGGGGCTACGAGCAGTACTTA. Translating it yields CASRGSAGGYEQYL.

Notes on this clonotype: A much larger clone lies one base from this, so it may be a read error. The conserved final phenylalanine or tryptophan is absent from the CDR3, which likely points to a read error. The V call is TRBV11-3, the J call TRBJ2-4, with D perhaps assigned TRBD1 or TRBD2 (6 bases each). The CDR3 totals 17 residues. Germline values: CDR1 SGHNT, CDR2 YENEEA. V was cut by 1 base and J by 5 bases, with 18 bases left in between. This CDR3 reads CASSLGAPRGHQNIQYY. CDR3 bases: TGTGCCAGCAGCTTAGGTGCCCCTCGGGGGCACCAAAACATTCAGTACTAC.